This TCR beta chain is drawn from a study of Ad26.COV2.S vaccination and SARS-CoV-2 variants. Trimming cost V 3 bases and J 2 bases; bases outside gene matches: 6. The CDR3 consists of 16 residues. Germline loops: CDR1 ENHRY, CDR2 SYGVKD. The data were produced by immunoSEQ multiplex PCR, yet TCRdb's version contains in-frame clones alone and is incomplete. The table has about 350,000 clones, approximately 81% seen once. Treatment denoted: roughly 20 received Ad26.COV2.S at low or high dose, single or two shots; about 5 received placebo; per-sample allocation not given. Samples analyzed were those drawn on day 63 after the first vaccine or placebo injection. What was given as vaccine was an Ad26 vector encoding Wuhan-strain SARS-CoV-2 spike. Comments on this clone: Its specificity is not known.

Study-wide findings and caveats: Vaccinated individuals (as opposed to placebo recipients) had higher spike-specific TCR breadth. It is possible that the TCR breadth and depth analyses underestimated the total T cell responses.

This sample comprised peripheral blood, obtained in a trial of Ad26.COV2.S vaccine versus placebo. The V gene is TRBV10-3, the J gene TRBJ2-2; 7 bases align to TRBD2. The sequence came from a person aged 18-65 years who received the Ad26.COV2.S COVID-19 vaccine or a placebo. In nucleotides, the CDR3 is TGTGCCATCAGTGAAGGGGCTAGCGGTAACACCGGGGAGCTGTTTTTT. This sequence encodes CAISEGASGNTGELFF.